Listed here is a single T cell receptor (beta chain). Germline CDR1 reads LGHDT; CDR2 reads YNNKEL (reference sequence). The CDR3 is 15 residues long. With V trimmed by 3 bases and J by 4 bases, 3 bases remained unmatched. TCR beta was sequenced from blood CD8+ and CD4+ T cells. The healthy controls were matched to patients by age and sex. TEMRA cells were FACS-enriched, with CD8+ and CD4+ T cells isolated negatively. After extraction with the RNeasy kit, roughly 0.5 to 1 ug of the RNA was reverse transcribed using random hexamers. The authors amplified TCR beta CDR3 across 54 Vbeta and 13 Jbeta using immunoSEQ multiplex PCR. TCRdb re-derived calls from the immunoSEQ multiplex PCR reads in MiXCR, one entry per CDR3 protein. The sample lists about 120,000 distinct CDR3 sequences, 94% occurring once. This sample was taken from a study of CD8 T cells in Susac syndrome.

This chain links TRBV3-1 with TRBJ2-2, with TRBD2 matching over 9 bases. The source material was CD4+ T cells from PBMCs. The sequence derives from a human donor in good health. The CDR3 nucleotides are TGTGCCAGCAGCCAGACTAGCGGTCCCACCGGGGAGCTGTTTTTT. Residues: CASSQTSGPTGELFF.